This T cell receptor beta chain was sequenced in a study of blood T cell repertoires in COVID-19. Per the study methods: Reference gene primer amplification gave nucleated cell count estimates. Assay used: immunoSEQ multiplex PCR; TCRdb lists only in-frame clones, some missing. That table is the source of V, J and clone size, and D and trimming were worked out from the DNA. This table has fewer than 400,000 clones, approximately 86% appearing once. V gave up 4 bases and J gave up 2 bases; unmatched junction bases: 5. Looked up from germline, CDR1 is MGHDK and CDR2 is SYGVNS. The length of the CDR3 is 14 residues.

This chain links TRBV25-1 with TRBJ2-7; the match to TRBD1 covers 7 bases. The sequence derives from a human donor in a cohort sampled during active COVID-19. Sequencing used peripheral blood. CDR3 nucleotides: TGTGCCAGCAGTGGACAGGGAAGGACCTACGAGCAGTACTTC. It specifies CASSGQGRTYEQYF.